This TCR beta chain was recovered during a study of monozygotic twins with inflammatory bowel disease. The authors ran two nested PCRs of approximately 17 and 9 cycles on TCRalpha and TCRbeta cDNA. TCRdb re-called the 5' RACE reads and catalogs CDR3 proteins one per entry, DNA excluded. The specimen's table records around 40,000 distinct CDR3 sequences. This TCR was sampled from a human donor with ulcerative colitis or Crohn's disease, or a healthy co-twin of an affected twin (not recorded which). The sequencing input was blood.

This CDR3 reads CASSSRGRGYTEAFF. This chain joins TRBV5-4 and TRBJ1-1; lacking DNA, the TRBD1 call made by TCRdb goes unchecked. This CDR3 region has 15 residues. In germline, CDR1 is SGHNT, CDR2 YYREEE (reference sequence).